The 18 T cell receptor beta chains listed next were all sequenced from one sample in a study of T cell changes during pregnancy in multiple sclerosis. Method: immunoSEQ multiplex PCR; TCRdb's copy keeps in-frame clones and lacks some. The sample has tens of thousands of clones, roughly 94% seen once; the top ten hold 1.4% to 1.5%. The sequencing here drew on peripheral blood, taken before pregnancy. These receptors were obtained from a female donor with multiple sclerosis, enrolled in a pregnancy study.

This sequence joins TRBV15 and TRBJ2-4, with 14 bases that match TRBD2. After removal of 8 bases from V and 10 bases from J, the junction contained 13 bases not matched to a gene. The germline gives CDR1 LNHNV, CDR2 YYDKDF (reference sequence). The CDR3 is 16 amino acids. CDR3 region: CATAAGTSGGRGIQYF. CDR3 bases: TGTGCCACCGCCGCCGGGACTAGCGGGGGTCGCGGGATTCAGTACTTC. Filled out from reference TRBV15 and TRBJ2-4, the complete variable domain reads DAMVIQNPRYQVTQFGKPVTLSCSQTLNHNVMYWYQQKSSQAPKLLFHYYDKDFNNEADTPDNFQSRRPNTSFCFLDIRSPGLGDTAMYLCATAAGTSGGRGIQYFGAGTRLSVL.

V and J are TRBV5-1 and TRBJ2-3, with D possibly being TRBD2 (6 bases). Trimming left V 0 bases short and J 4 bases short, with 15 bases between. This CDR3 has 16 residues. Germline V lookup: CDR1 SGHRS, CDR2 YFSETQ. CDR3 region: CASSLEGTGGPDTQYF. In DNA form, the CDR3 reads TGCGCCAGCAGCTTGGAGGGTACAGGAGGGCCAGATACGCAGTATTTT.

The CDR3 spells CASSLQGDYGYTF. The DNA for the CDR3 is TGTGCCAGCAGTTTACAGGGAGACTATGGCTACACCTTC. The genes are TRBV9 and TRBJ1-2; possible D gene TRBD1, 6 bases. This CDR3 is 13 amino acids long. Trimming left V 5 bases short and J 3 bases short, with 11 bases between. Germline CDR1 SGDLS, CDR2 YYNGEE.

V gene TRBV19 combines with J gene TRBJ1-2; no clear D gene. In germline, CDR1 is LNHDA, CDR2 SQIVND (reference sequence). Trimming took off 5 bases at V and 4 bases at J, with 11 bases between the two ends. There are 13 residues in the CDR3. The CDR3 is CASSWAGSYGYTF. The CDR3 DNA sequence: TGTGCCAGTAGTTGGGCAGGCTCCTATGGCTACACCTTC.

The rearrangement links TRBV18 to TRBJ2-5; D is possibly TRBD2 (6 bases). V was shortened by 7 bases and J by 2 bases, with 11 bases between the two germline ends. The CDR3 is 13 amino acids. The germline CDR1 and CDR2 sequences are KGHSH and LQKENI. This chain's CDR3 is CASYRGLQETQYF. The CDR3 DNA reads TGTGCCAGCTACCGGGGGTTACAAGAGACCCAGTACTTC.

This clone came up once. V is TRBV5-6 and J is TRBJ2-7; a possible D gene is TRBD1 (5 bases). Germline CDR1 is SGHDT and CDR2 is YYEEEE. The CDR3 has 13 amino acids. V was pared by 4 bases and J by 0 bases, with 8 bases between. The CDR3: CASSKGSSYEQYF. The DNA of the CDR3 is TGTGCCAGCAGCAAGGGGTCCTCCTACGAGCAGTACTTC.

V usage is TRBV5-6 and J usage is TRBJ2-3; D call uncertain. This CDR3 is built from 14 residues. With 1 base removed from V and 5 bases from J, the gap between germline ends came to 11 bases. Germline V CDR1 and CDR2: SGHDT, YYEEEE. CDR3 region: CASSLLVGGDTQYF. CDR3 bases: TGTGCCAGCAGCTTGCTAGTAGGCGGAGATACGCAGTATTTT.

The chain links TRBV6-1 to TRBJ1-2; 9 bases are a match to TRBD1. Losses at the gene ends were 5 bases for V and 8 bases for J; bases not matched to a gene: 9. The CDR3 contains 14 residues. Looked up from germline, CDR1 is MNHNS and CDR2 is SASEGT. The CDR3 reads CASSPPGQGQGYTF. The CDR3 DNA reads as TGTGCCAGCAGTCCGCCGGGACAGGGTCAGGGCTACACCTTC.

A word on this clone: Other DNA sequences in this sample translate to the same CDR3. The CDR3 nucleotides read TGTGCCAGCAGTGCTTCAGAGACCCAGTACTTC. This gives the protein CASSASETQYF. V usage is TRBV2 and J usage is TRBJ2-5; D gene unclear. There are 11 residues in the CDR3. Germline CDR1 SNHLY, CDR2 FYNNEI. Deletions cut 4 bases from V and 4 bases from J, with 4 bases between.

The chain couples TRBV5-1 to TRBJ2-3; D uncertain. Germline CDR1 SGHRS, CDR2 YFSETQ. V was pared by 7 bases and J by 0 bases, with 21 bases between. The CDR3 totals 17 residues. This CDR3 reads CASGPSPQAYSTDTQYF. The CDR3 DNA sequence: TGCGCCAGCGGCCCCTCCCCCCAGGCCTACAGCACAGATACGCAGTATTTT. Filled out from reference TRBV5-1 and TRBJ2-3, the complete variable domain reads KAGVTQTPRYLIKTRGQQVTLSCSPISGHRSVSWYQQTPGQGLQFLFEYFSETQRNKGNFPGRFSGRQFSNSRSEMNVSTLELGDSALYLCASGPSPQAYSTDTQYFGPGTRLTVL.

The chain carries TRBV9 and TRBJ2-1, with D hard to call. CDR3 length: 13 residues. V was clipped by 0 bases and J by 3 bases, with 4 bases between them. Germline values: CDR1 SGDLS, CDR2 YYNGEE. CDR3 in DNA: TGTGCCAGCAGCGTAGAACTCTACAATGAGCAGTTCTTC. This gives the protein CASSVELYNEQFF.

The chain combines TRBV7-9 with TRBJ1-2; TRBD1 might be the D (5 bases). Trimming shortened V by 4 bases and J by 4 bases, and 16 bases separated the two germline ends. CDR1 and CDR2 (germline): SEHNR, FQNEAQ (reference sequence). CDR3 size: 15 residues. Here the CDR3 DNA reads TGTGCCAGCAGCTCAAGGCAGGGATACAGCTATGGCTACACCTTC. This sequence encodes CASSSRQGYSYGYTF.

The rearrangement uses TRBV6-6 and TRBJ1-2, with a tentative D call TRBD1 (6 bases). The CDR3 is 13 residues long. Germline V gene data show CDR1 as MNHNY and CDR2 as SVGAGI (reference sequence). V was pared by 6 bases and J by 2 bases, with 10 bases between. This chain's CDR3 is CASRPGQNYGYTF. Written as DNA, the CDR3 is TGTGCCAGCAGGCCTGGACAGAACTATGGCTACACCTTC.

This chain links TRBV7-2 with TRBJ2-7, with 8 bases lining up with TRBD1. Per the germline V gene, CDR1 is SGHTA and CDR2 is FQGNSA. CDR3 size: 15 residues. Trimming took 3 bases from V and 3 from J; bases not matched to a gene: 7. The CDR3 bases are TGTGCCAGCAGCTTCTTCCAGGGGGCCGACTACGAGCAGTACTTC. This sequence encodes CASSFFQGADYEQYF.

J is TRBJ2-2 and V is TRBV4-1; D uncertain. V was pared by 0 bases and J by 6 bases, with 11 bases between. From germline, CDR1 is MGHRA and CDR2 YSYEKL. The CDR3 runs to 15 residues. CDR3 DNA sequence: TGCGCCAGCAGCCAAGATAGATTGGTGTCCGGGGAGCTGTTTTTT. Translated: CASSQDRLVSGELFF.

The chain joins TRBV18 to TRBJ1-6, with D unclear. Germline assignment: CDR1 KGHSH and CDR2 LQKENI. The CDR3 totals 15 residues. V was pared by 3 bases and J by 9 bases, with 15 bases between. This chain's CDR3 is CASSPRERSGSPLHF. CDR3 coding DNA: TGTGCCAGCTCACCTCGGGAACGTTCTGGTTCACCCCTCCACTTT. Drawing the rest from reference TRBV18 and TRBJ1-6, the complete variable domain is NAGVMQNPRHLVRRRGQEARLRCSPMKGHSHVYWYRQLPEEGLKFMVYLQKENIIDESGMPKERFSAEFPKEGPSILRIQQVVRGDSAAYFCASSPRERSGSPLHFGNGTRLTVT.

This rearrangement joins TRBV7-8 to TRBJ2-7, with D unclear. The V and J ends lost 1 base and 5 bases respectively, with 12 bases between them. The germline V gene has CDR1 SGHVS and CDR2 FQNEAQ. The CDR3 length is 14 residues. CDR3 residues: CASSLERLRDEQYF. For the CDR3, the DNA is TGTGCCAGCAGCTTAGAGCGTTTGAGAGACGAGCAGTACTTC.

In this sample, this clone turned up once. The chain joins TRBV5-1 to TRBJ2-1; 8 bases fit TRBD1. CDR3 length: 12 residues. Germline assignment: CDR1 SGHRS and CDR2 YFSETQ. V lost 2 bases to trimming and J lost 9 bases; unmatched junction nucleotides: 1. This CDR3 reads CASSFRGREQFF. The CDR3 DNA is TGCGCCAGCAGCTTCAGGGGGCGTGAGCAGTTCTTC. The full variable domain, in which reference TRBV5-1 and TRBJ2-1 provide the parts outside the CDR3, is KAGVTQTPRYLIKTRGQQVTLSCSPISGHRSVSWYQQTPGQGLQFLFEYFSETQRNKGNFPGRFSGRQFSNSRSEMNVSTLELGDSALYLCASSFRGREQFFGPGTRLTVL.